The clone carrying this T cell receptor (beta chain) was seen only a few times. Its antigen is undetermined. The data are from a study of beta chain features in type 1 diabetes. The CDR3 sequence is 11 residues long. Germline V gene data show CDR1 as MGHDK and CDR2 as SYGVNS. The whole isolated RNA underwent reverse transcription, so sequencing captured expressed TCRB transcripts. Clones were sequenced by immunoSEQ multiplex PCR, and TCRdb holds only the in-frame ones, with some missing. Of 240,000 or so clones in the sample, 11% to 15% were seen once. Study-wide findings and caveats: Shortening of TCRB CDR3s, moderate but significant, appeared in all four CD4+ subsets of Type 1 diabetes patients.

The chain couples TRBV25-1 to TRBJ2-5; D unresolved. This receptor was obtained from a man aged 25-45 years with type 1 diabetes. Material: naive CD4+ T cells from blood. CDR3 sequence: CVTAAGETQYF. Written as DNA, the CDR3 is TGTGTTACGGCCGCCGGGGAGACCCAGTACTTC.